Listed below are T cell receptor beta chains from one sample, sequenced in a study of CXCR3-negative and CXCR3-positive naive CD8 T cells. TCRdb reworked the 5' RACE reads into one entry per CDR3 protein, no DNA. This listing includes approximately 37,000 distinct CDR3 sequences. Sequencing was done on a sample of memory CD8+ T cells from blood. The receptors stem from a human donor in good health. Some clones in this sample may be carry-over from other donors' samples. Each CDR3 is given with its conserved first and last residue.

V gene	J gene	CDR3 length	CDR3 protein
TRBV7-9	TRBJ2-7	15	CASSPRDRNSYEQYF
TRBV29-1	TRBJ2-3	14	CSVETGRGTDTQYF
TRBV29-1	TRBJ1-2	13	CSVDRQGIYGYTF
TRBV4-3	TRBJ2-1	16	CASSQDSGGAYGEQFF
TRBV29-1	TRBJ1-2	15	CSVPFWDRGLYGYTF
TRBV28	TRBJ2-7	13	CASSLRNSYEQYF
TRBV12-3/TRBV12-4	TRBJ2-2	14	CASSLRQVHGELFF
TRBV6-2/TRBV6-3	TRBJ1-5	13	CASTYYSNQPQHF
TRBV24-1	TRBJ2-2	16	CATSEVGTENTGELFF
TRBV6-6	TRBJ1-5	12	CASYRGGQPQHF
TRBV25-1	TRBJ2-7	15	CASSGRDRRLYEQYF
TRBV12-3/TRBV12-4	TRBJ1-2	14	CASSIDRGDYGYTF
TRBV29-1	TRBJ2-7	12	CSVADSSYEQYF
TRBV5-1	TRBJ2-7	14	CASKFRDREDEQYF
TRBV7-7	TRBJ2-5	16	CASSPAGLAGEETQYF
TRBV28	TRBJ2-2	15	CASSPGGVNTGELFF
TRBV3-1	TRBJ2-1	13	CAHPGQSVHEQFF
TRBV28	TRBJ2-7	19	CATSTGTRGVPSSGYEQYF
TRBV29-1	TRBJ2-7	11	CSVDSGEEQYF
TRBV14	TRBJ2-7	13	CASSQVFGYEQYF
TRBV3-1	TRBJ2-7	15	CASSPRASLSYEQYF
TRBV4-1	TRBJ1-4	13	CASSQEGREKLFF
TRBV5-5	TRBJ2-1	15	CASSSRQGTHNEQFF
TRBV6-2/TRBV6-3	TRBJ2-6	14	CASSYNSGANVLTF
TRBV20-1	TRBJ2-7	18	CSARGSRDVLRPPYEQYF
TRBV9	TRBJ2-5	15	CASSVGLEGQETQYF
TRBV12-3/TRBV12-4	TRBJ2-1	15	CASHDGTLNYNEQFF
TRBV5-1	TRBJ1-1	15	CASSLITGALEEAFF
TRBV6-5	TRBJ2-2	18	CASRTLGLAGANTGELFF